The 5 T cell receptor beta chains listed next were all sequenced from one sample in a study of OX40 agonist ivuxolimab in advanced cancers. The library was obtained by the immunoSEQ multiplex PCR assay. The clones in this table, taken by TCRdb from immuneACCESS, are in-frame only. Not every clone is retained; where verified, under half of the shortfall comes from an unresolved V gene, and the cause of the rest is unknown. The sample table holds about 99,000 clones, of which about 96% were seen once. The leading ten clones occupy 2% of the sample. The sample was CD4+ or CD8+ T cells sorted from blood, taken in a trial of the OX40 agonist ivuxolimab. The receptors originated from an adult with an advanced solid tumor such as melanoma, head and neck, liver or kidney cancer.

The V call is TRBV28, the J call TRBJ2-6, with unresolved D. The V end was cut by 4 bases, the J end by 1 base, with 11 bases between. There are 16 residues in the CDR3. CDR1 and CDR2 from the germline V gene are MDHEN and SYDVKM. The CDR3 spells CASSSPGYSGANVLTF. The CDR3, as DNA: TGTGCCAGCAGTTCCCCAGGCTATTCTGGGGCCAACGTCCTGACTTTC.

The gene calls are TRBV23-1 and TRBJ1-4; no definite D call. TRBV23-1 is reported as an ORF; its role is uncertain. Trimming stripped 3 bases from V and 8 bases from J, with 19 bases between. The CDR3 spans 16 residues. The CDR3: CASSHSRRRTIEKLFF. For the CDR3, the DNA is TGCGCCAGCAGTCATTCCAGAAGGAGAACCATAGAAAAACTGTTTTTT.

The chain joins TRBV19 to TRBJ1-2; a weak D match, TRBD1 (5 bases). The CDR3 is 16 amino acids. V dropped 3 bases and J dropped 0 bases, with 14 bases sitting between them. Germline V gene lookup returns CDR1 LNHDA and CDR2 SQIVND (reference sequence). The CDR3 DNA follows: TGTGCCAGTAGTATTTCAGGGACGGAGCCTAACTATGGCTACACCTTC. This translates into CASSISGTEPNYGYTF.

The CDR3 loop reads CATSADTGELFF. The CDR3 DNA sequence: TGTGCCACCTCGGCGGACACCGGGGAGCTGTTTTTT. The rearrangement uses TRBV19 and TRBJ2-2, with D unresolved. The germline gives CDR1 LNHDA, CDR2 SQIVND (reference sequence). There are 12 residues in the CDR3. V was trimmed by 10 bases and J by 3 bases, leaving 9 bases between them.

The chain has TRBV27 and TRBJ2-1, with 15 bases lining up with TRBD2. The V gene end was trimmed by 4 bases and the J gene end by 5 bases; junction bases not matched to a gene: 12. CDR3 length equals 19 residues. Germline V gene data show CDR1 as MNHEY and CDR2 as SMNVEV (reference sequence). The CDR3 here is CASSYGGGTSGRYHNEQFF. CDR3 bases: TGTGCCAGCAGTTACGGGGGGGGGACTAGCGGGAGGTACCACAATGAGCAGTTCTTC.